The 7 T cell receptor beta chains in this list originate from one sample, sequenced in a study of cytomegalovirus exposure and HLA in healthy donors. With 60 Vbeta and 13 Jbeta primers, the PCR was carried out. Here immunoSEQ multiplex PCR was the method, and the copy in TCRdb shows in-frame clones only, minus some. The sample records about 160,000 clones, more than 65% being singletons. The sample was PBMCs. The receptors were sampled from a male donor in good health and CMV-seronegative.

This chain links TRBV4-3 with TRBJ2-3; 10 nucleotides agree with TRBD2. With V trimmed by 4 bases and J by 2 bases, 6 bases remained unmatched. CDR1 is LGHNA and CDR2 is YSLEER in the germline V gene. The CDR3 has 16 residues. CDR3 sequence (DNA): TGCGCCAGCAGCCTGGGACTAGCGCAACCCACAGATACGCAGTATTTT. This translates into CASSLGLAQPTDTQYF.

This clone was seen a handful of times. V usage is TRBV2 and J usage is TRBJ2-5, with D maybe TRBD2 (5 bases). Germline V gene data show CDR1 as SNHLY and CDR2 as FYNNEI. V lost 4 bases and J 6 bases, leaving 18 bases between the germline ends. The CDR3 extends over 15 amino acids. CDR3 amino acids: CASSAGAGSGKTQYF. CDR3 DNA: TGTGCCAGCAGTGCAGGCGCGGGCTCTGGAAAGACCCAGTACTTC.

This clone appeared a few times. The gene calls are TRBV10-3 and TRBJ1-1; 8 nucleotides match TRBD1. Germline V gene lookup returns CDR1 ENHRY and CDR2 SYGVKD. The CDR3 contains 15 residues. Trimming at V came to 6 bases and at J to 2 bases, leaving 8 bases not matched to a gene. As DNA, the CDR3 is TGTGCCATCAGCAAAGGAGACAGGGGAAACACTGAAGCTTTCTTT. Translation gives CAISKGDRGNTEAFF.

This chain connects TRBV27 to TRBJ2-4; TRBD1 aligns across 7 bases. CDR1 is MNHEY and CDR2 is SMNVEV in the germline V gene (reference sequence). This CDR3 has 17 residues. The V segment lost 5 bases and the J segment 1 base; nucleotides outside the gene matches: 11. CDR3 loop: CASSRILTGKAKNIQYF. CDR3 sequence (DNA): TGTGCCAGCAGTCGGATTTTGACAGGGAAGGCCAAAAACATTCAGTACTTC.

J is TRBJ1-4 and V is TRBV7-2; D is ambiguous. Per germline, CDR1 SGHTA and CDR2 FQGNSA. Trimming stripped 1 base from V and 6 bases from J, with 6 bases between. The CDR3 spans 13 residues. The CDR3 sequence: CASSLVGDEKLFF. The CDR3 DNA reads TGTGCCAGCAGCTTAGTTGGAGATGAAAAACTGTTTTTT.

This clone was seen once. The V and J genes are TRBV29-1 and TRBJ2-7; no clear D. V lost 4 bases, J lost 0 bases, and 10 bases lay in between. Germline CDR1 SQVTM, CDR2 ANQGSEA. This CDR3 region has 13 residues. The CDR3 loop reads CSVVSRSSYEQYF. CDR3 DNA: TGCAGCGTTGTGTCGAGGAGCTCCTACGAGCAGTACTTC.

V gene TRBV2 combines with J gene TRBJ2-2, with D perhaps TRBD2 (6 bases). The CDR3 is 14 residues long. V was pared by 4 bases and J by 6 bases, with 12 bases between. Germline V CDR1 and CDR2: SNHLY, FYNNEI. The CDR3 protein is CASSVALASGELFF. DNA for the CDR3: TGTGCCAGCAGTGTCGCCCTAGCGTCCGGGGAGCTGTTTTTT.